Following are 32 T cell receptor beta chains from one sample sequenced in a study of cytomegalovirus exposure and HLA in healthy donors. Data came from immunoSEQ multiplex PCR; TCRdb stores just in-frame clones and leaves some out. The sample shows about 73,000 clones, roughly 93% of them seen only once. Specimen: PBMCs. Receptors were obtained from a woman between 18 and 30 years old in good health and CMV-seropositive.

The V and J genes are TRBV7-9 and TRBJ2-3; TRBD2 might be the D (5 bases). Deletions cut 2 bases from V and 14 bases from J, with 17 bases between. The CDR3 totals 13 residues. In germline, CDR1 is SEHNR, CDR2 FQNEAQ (reference sequence). CDR3: CASSLYSSWPGYF. The CDR3 bases are TGTGCCAGCAGCTTATATTCTAGCTGGCCGGGGTATTTT.

This chain connects TRBV6-5 to TRBJ1-1; 11 nucleotides agree with TRBD1. The CDR3 length is 13 residues. The J segment lost 5 bases and the V segment lost 8 bases, leaving 4 bases of the junction unmatched. Germline lookup yields CDR1 MNHEY and CDR2 SVGAGI. The CDR3 DNA sequence: TGTGCCAGCCGGACAGGGGGCGCGACTGAAGCTTTCTTT. Protein sequence: CASRTGGATEAFF.

The chain is built from TRBV12-1 and TRBJ2-1; the table calls TRBD2, which could not be checked here. TRBV12-1 is an annotated pseudogene. CDR3 length: 20 amino acids. Here the CDR3 DNA reads TGTGCCAGCAGCTTAACCCCCCTAGCGGGAGCGTCTTCCTACTACAATGAGCAGTTCTTC. Encoded protein: CASSLTPLAGASSYYNEQFF.

The chain joins TRBV15 to TRBJ2-7; 7 bases are a match to TRBD1. With 0 bases clipped from V and 1 base from J, the junction kept 9 bases outside the gene matches. The CDR3 runs to 17 residues. CDR1 LNHNV and CDR2 YYDKDF come from the germline V gene (reference sequence). DNA of the CDR3: TGTGCCACCAGCAGAGAAGTTCGACAGGGTGGTTCCTACGAGCAGTACTTC. It specifies CATSREVRQGGSYEQYF.

A single count supports this clone. V usage is TRBV28 and J usage is TRBJ2-7; TRBD2 agrees at 9 bases. CDR3 length: 14 residues. V was clipped by 3 bases and J by 3 bases; unmatched bases: 3. In germline, CDR1 is MDHEN, CDR2 SYDVKM. CDR3 bases: TGTGCCAGCAGTTTTAGCGGGAGTATCTACGAGCAGTACTTC. Translation: CASSFSGSIYEQYF.

The chain is built from TRBV7-8 and TRBJ1-2, with unresolved D. The V gene's germline CDR1 is SGHVS and CDR2 FQNEAQ. V was shortened by 3 bases and J by 6 bases, with 17 bases between the two germline ends. CDR3 length equals 15 residues. The CDR3 DNA is TGTGCCAGCAGCTTCGGACCTATATACGGGGATGGCTACACCTTC. Its translation is CASSFGPIYGDGYTF.

The chain joins TRBV6-6 to TRBJ1-1; TRBD1 aligns across 8 bases. This CDR3 contains 14 residues. The germline V gene has CDR1 MNHNY and CDR2 SVGAGI (reference sequence). The ends lost 11 bases at V and 1 base at J; junction bases unmatched: 9. The CDR3 DNA reads as TGTGCCGGAAAAACGGGACAGGCGAACACTGAAGCTTTCTTT. This codes for CAGKTGQANTEAFF.

The CDR3 spells CASSPNTEAFF. The CDR3 DNA reads TGTGCCAGCAGTCCTAACACTGAAGCTTTCTTT. This chain connects TRBV6-6 to TRBJ1-1; D not certain. Germline CDR1 reads MNHNY; CDR2 reads SVGAGI (reference sequence). Trimming removed 5 bases from V and 2 bases from J, with 3 bases in between. CDR3 length: 11 amino acids.

This clone was observed once. The chain recombines TRBV18 with TRBJ1-4; 8 bases match TRBD1. The CDR3 length is 17 residues. Germline trimming cut 2 bases from V and 2 bases from J; bases unmatched to any gene: 7. Germline-derived CDR1 and CDR2 are KGHSH and LQKENI. The CDR3 loop is CASSPWTGRLTNEKLFF. Written as DNA, the CDR3 is TGTGCCAGCTCACCATGGACAGGGAGGCTGACTAATGAAAAACTGTTTTTT.

The rearrangement links TRBV27 to TRBJ1-1; 7 bases line up with TRBD1. Germline values: CDR1 MNHEY, CDR2 SMNVEV (reference sequence). This CDR3 has 14 residues. J gave up 0 bases and V 6 bases, and 4 bases lay outside the gene matches. CDR3 region: CASRDRPVNTEAFF. The CDR3 nucleotides are TGTGCCAGCAGGGACAGGCCCGTGAACACTGAAGCTTTCTTT.

The chain has TRBV7-9 and TRBJ1-6, with a weak D call TRBD1 (5 bases). CDR1 is SEHNR, CDR2 FQNEAQ, per germline (reference sequence). CDR3 size: 14 residues. The V end lost 6 bases, the J end lost 9 bases, and 15 bases lay between the germline ends. The chain's CDR3 is CASSLRGEGSPLHF. Here the CDR3 DNA reads TGTGCCAGCAGTCTCCGGGGGGAAGGTTCACCCCTCCACTTT.

In this sample, this clone turned up once. CDR3: CASSPRRSSGSGETQYF. The CDR3 coding sequence is TGTGCCAGCAGCCCCCGTCGGTCTAGCGGGAGTGGAGAGACCCAGTACTTC. The rearrangement uses TRBV7-9 and TRBJ2-5; 10 bases match TRBD2. CDR1 and CDR2 (germline): SEHNR, FQNEAQ (reference sequence). V was clipped by 5 bases and J by 4 bases; unmatched bases: 13. This CDR3 comprises 17 residues.

The V call is TRBV28, the J call TRBJ1-1; possibly TRBD1 for D (5 bases). Germline V gene lookup returns CDR1 MDHEN and CDR2 SYDVKM. This CDR3 is 12 amino acids long. Trimming took 4 bases from V and 6 from J, leaving 9 bases between them. This CDR3 reads CASSYRTPEAFF. In DNA, the CDR3 is TGTGCCAGCAGTTACCGGACACCTGAAGCTTTCTTT.

The V call is TRBV30, the J call TRBJ2-1, with 7 bases matching TRBD2. V lost 2 bases, J lost 2 bases, and 9 bases stayed unmatched. This CDR3 has 16 amino acids. Per germline, CDR1 GTSNPN and CDR2 SVGIG (reference sequence). CDR3 nucleotide sequence: TGTGCCTGGAGTTTCAGAGCGGGATTAACCTACAATGAGCAGTTCTTC. This gives the protein CAWSFRAGLTYNEQFF.

Only one count was recorded for this clone. This chain links TRBV6-6 with TRBJ1-5; D remains ambiguous. This CDR3 comprises 15 residues. Per the germline V gene, CDR1 is MNHNY and CDR2 is SVGAGI (reference sequence). The V end was cut by 2 bases, the J end by 6 bases, with 14 bases between. CDR3 amino acids: CASSYRTGIGQPQHF. In nucleotides, the CDR3 is TGTGCCAGCAGTTACCGTACGGGGATTGGTCAGCCCCAGCATTTT.

V gene TRBV6-1 combines with J gene TRBJ1-6; TRBD1 aligns across 9 bases. Germline V gene data show CDR1 as MNHNS and CDR2 as SASEGT. CDR3 length equals 15 residues. Trimming took 8 bases from V and 10 from J; bases not matched to a gene: 12. This CDR3 reads CASHPGTGYSSPLHF. The CDR3 region has the DNA TGTGCCAGCCACCCGGGGACAGGGTACTCCTCACCCCTCCACTTT.

This clone was detected only once. The chain has TRBV11-2 and TRBJ2-2; D might be TRBD2 (6 bases). CDR1 is SGHAT, CDR2 FQNNGV, per germline. The CDR3 totals 15 residues. Trimming pared 4 bases from V and 4 bases from J, leaving 13 bases between. The CDR3 loop is CASSSRLGSTGELFF. The DNA of the CDR3 is TGTGCCAGCAGCTCTAGACTAGGCTCCACCGGGGAGCTGTTTTTT.

The J gene is TRBJ2-3, the V gene TRBV10-3; 13 bases line up with TRBD2. V lost 3 bases and J lost 6; bases outside the gene matches: 3. This CDR3 is 15 amino acids long. Germline loops: CDR1 ENHRY, CDR2 SYGVKD. The CDR3 reads CAISELAGGLDTQYF. As DNA, the CDR3 is TGTGCCATCAGTGAACTAGCGGGAGGGTTGGATACGCAGTATTTT.

The chain combines TRBV4-2 with TRBJ2-7; TRBD2 matches at 12 bases. This CDR3 spans 16 amino acids. The junction had 5 bases not matched to a gene; V was cut back by 1 base and J by 4 bases. Germline V CDR1 and CDR2: LGHNA, YNFKEQ. The CDR3 DNA follows: TGTGCCAGCAGCCAAGGGACTAGCGGGAAGAGTTACGAGCAGTACTTC. As protein: CASSQGTSGKSYEQYF.

This sequence joins TRBV6-5 and TRBJ2-3; D is possibly TRBD1 (5 bases). Trimming cost V 4 bases and J 0 bases, with 11 bases left between them. Germline V gene sequence: CDR1 MNHEY, CDR2 SVGAGI. The CDR3 length is 15 residues. CDR3 sequence reads: CASSLQAVSTDTQYF. Here the CDR3 DNA reads TGTGCCAGCAGTTTACAGGCTGTTAGCACAGATACGCAGTATTTT.

This chain joins TRBV5-1 and TRBJ2-3; D is unresolved. The germline gives CDR1 SGHRS, CDR2 YFSETQ. The V end lost 3 bases, the J end lost 2 bases, and 22 bases lay between the germline ends. This CDR3 is built from 18 residues. The CDR3 loop is CASSSPAGVRTNTDTQYF. DNA for the CDR3: TGCGCCAGCAGCTCCCCCGCCGGAGTCCGAACTAACACAGATACGCAGTATTTT. The full variable domain, in which reference TRBV5-1 and TRBJ2-3 provide the parts outside the CDR3, is KAGVTQTPRYLIKTRGQQVTLSCSPISGHRSVSWYQQTPGQGLQFLFEYFSETQRNKGNFPGRFSGRQFSNSRSEMNVSTLELGDSALYLCASSSPAGVRTNTDTQYFGPGTRLTVL.

This chain links TRBV4-1 with TRBJ1-1; possibly TRBD1 for D (5 bases). Trimming left V 1 base short and J 0 bases short, with 12 bases between. CDR3 length equals 16 residues. Germline values: CDR1 MGHRA, CDR2 YSYEKL. The chain's CDR3 is CASSQVPQGVNTEAFF. CDR3 in DNA: TGCGCCAGCAGCCAAGTCCCGCAGGGCGTGAACACTGAAGCTTTCTTT.

The J gene is TRBJ1-2, the V gene TRBV6-5, with a possible D match to TRBD1 (5 bases). V was clipped by 2 bases and J by 1 base, with 14 bases between them. Germline V CDR1 and CDR2: MNHEY, SVGAGI. The CDR3 is 16 amino acids. CDR3 sequence (DNA): TGTGCCAGCAGTTACGAGGGGACGGGAGATAACTATGGCTACACCTTC. Amino acid sequence: CASSYEGTGDNYGYTF.

The chain couples TRBV6-5 to TRBJ2-5; 10 positions agree with TRBD1. Looked up from germline, CDR1 is MNHEY and CDR2 is SVGAGI. The CDR3 has 14 amino acids. The junction had 7 bases not matched to a gene; V was cut back by 6 bases and J by 6 bases. The CDR3 nucleotides are TGTGCCAGCAGGCTGACAGGGGGCGCGAAGACCCAGTACTTC. It translates to CASRLTGGAKTQYF.

The chain is built from TRBV4-2 and TRBJ1-2; TRBD1 might be the D (6 bases). The CDR3 has 17 amino acids. From germline, CDR1 is LGHNA and CDR2 YNFKEQ. Between the trimmed V and J ends, which lost 10 bases and 4 bases, there was a span of 28 bases. CDR3 region: CATRGGKGQQTFYGYTF. Here the CDR3 DNA reads TGTGCCACCAGAGGGGGTAAGGGACAACAGACCTTCTATGGCTACACCTTC.

The V call is TRBV7-9, the J call TRBJ1-1; no reliable D call. CDR1 SEHNR and CDR2 FQNEAQ come from the germline V gene (reference sequence). CDR3 length: 14 amino acids. V shed 8 bases and J shed 1 base, with 14 bases lying between them. In DNA form, the CDR3 reads TGTGCCAGCTCCCAGGATTATGAGAACACTGAAGCTTTCTTT. Translating it yields CASSQDYENTEAFF.

The V gene is TRBV10-3, the J gene TRBJ1-2; unclear D gene. Germline CDR1 and CDR2: ENHRY and SYGVKD. CDR3 length: 12 residues. V gave up 3 bases and J gave up 6 bases, with 8 bases separating them. CDR3 DNA sequence: TGTGCCATCAGTGAAACGCAGGATGGCTACACCTTC. This codes for CAISETQDGYTF.

The V and J genes are TRBV5-4 and TRBJ2-1; 11 nucleotides agree with TRBD2. The ends lost 4 bases at V and 7 bases at J; junction bases unmatched: 10. This CDR3 is built from 16 residues. CDR1 SGHNT and CDR2 YYREEE come from the germline V gene (reference sequence). CDR3 sequence (DNA): TGTGCCAGCAGCCCCTTTAGCGGGGGGGCCGATAATGAGCAGTTCTTC. Its translation: CASSPFSGGADNEQFF.

This clone was counted a single time. The V call is TRBV7-9, the J call TRBJ2-7; 8 bases fit TRBD1. Germline CDR1 and CDR2: SEHNR and FQNEAQ (reference sequence). The CDR3 has 16 amino acids. V was clipped by 1 base and J by 2 bases; unmatched bases: 7. CDR3 protein: CASSLGWGTGAYEQYF. CDR3 bases: TGTGCCAGCAGCTTAGGGTGGGGGACAGGTGCCTACGAGCAGTACTTC.

The chain is built from TRBV19 and TRBJ2-1, with 7 bases aligning to TRBD1. Unmatched junction bases numbered 10, after V lost 7 bases and J lost 10 bases. CDR3 length: 13 residues. From germline, CDR1 is LNHDA and CDR2 SQIVND (reference sequence). This chain's CDR3 is CASTPDRSSEQFF. The CDR3 region has the DNA TGTGCCAGTACCCCGGACAGGTCCAGCGAGCAGTTCTTC.

The chain uses TRBV27 and TRBJ2-5; 9 bases line up with TRBD2. The CDR3 length is 16 residues. Germline CDR1 MNHEY, CDR2 SMNVEV (reference sequence). J was trimmed by 4 bases and V by 5 bases; bases with no gene match: 11. Written as DNA, the CDR3 is TGTGCCAGCAGTCCGGAAGTAGCGGGAGAGGTAGAGACCCAGTACTTC. Translated, it gives CASSPEVAGEVETQYF.

The V gene is TRBV5-1, the J gene TRBJ2-3; 8 bases align to TRBD1. Germline V lookup: CDR1 SGHRS, CDR2 YFSETQ. The CDR3 extends over 16 amino acids. V lost 0 bases and J lost 4; bases outside the gene matches: 7. CDR3 DNA: TGCGCCAGCAGCTTGGTGGCAGGGGGCGGATCAGATACGCAGTATTTT. Translating gives CASSLVAGGGSDTQYF.